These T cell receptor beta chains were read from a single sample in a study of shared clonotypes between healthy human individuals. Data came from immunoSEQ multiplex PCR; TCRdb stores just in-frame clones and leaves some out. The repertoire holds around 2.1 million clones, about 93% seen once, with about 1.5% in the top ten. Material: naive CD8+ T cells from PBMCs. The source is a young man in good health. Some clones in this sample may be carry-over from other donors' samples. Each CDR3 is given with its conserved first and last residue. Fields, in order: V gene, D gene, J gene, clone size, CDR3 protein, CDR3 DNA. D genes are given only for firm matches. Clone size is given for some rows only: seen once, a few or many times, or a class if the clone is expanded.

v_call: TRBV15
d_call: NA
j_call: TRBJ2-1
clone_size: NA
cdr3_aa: CATSSDRSYNEQFF
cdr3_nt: TGTGCCACCAGCAGTGACCGTTCCTACAATGAGCAGTTCTTC

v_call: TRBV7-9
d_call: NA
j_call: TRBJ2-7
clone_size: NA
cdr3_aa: CASSLVGLGNEQYF
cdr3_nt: TGTGCCAGCAGCTTAGTTGGTTTGGGCAACGAGCAGTACTTC

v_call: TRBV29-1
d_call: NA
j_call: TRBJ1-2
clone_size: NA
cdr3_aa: CSVPGTYYGYTF
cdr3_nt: TGCAGCGTTCCAGGAACCTACTATGGCTACACCTTC

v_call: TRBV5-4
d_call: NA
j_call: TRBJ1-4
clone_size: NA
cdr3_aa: CASSLAEDEKLFF
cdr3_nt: TGTGCCAGCAGCTTGGCAGAAGATGAAAAACTGTTTTTT

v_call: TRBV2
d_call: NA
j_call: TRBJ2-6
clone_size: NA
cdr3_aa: CASAGSSSGANVLTF
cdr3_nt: TGTGCCAGCGCAGGGTCAAGCTCTGGGGCCAACGTCCTGACTTTC

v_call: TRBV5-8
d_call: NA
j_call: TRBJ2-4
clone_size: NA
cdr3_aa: CASSTAGQGAKNIQYF
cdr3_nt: TGTGCCAGCAGCACCGCAGGGCAGGGAGCCAAAAACATTCAGTACTTC

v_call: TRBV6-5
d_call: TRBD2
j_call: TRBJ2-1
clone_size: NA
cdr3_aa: CASSYLAGGYNEQFF
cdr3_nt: TGTGCCAGCAGTTACTTAGCGGGAGGTTATAATGAGCAGTTCTTC

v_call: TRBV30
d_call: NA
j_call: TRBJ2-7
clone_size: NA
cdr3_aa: CAWSVPRGGLTYEQYF
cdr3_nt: TGTGCCTGGAGTGTTCCTCGAGGGGGGCTCACCTACGAGCAGTACTTC

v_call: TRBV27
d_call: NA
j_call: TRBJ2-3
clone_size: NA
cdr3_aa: CASSLSLIMTDTQYF
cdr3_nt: TGTGCCAGCAGTTTATCACTGATTATGACAGATACGCAGTATTTT

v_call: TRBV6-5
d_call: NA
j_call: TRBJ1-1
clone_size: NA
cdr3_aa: CASSYSGPQWNTEAFF
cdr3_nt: TGTGCCAGCAGTTACTCTGGACCTCAATGGAACACTGAAGCTTTCTTT

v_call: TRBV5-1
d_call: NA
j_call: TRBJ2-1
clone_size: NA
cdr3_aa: CASSPGSVNNEQFF
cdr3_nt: TGCGCCAGCAGCCCGGGCTCAGTAAACAATGAGCAGTTCTTC

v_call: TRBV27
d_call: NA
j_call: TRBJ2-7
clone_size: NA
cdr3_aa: CASSQRGSYEQYF
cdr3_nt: TGTGCCAGCAGCCAAAGGGGCTCCTACGAGCAGTACTTC

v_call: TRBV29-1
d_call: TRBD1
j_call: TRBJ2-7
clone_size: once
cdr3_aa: CSVAGTVSSYEQYF
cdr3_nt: TGCAGCGTTGCGGGGACAGTGAGCTCCTACGAGCAGTACTTC

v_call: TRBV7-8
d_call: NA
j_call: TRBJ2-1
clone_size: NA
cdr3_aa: CASSLFQGWNEQFF
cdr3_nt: TGTGCCAGCAGCTTATTTCAGGGGTGGAATGAGCAGTTCTTC

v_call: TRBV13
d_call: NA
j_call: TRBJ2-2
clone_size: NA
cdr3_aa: CASSNVGTGELFF
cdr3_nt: TGTGCCAGCAGTAATGTGGGGACCGGGGAGCTGTTTTTT

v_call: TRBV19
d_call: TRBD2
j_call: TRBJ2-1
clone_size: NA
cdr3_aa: CATTLAGFFPNEQFF
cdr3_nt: TGTGCCACCACCCTAGCGGGCTTTTTTCCTAATGAGCAGTTCTTC

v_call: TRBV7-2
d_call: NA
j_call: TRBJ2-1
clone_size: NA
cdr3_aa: CASSLVSPTIQVGNEQFF
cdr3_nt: TGTGCCAGCAGCTTAGTTAGTCCCACCATACAGGTAGGCAATGAGCAGTTCTTC

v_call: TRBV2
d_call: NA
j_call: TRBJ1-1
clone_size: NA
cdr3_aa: CAGRDFTEAFF
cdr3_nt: TGTGCCGGAAGAGATTTTACTGAAGCTTTCTTT

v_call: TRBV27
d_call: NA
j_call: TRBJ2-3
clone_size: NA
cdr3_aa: CASSLFGLRGGSTDTQYF
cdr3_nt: TGTGCCAGCAGTTTATTTGGACTACGGGGTGGTAGCACAGATACGCAGTATTTT

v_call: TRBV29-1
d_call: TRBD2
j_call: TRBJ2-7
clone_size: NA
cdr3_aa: CSVERENLGEQYF
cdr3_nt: TGCAGCGTTGAGCGGGAGAATCTTGGCGAGCAGTACTTC

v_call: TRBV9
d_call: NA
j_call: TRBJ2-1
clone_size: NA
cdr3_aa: CASSVTYNGLNEQFF
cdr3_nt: TGTGCCAGCAGCGTAACCTATAACGGACTAAATGAGCAGTTCTTC

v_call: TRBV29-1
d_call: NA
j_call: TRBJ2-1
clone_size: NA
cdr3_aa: CSVPYSTLEEQFF
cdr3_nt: TGCAGCGTTCCTTATTCGACACTCGAGGAGCAGTTCTTC

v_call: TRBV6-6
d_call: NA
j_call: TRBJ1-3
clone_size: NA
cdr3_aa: CATRDNSGNTIYF
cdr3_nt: TGTGCCACGCGGGACAACTCTGGAAACACCATATATTTT

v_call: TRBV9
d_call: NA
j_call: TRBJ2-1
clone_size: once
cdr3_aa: CASSAGGYNEQFF
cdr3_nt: TGTGCCAGCAGCGCAGGGGGGTACAATGAGCAGTTCTTC

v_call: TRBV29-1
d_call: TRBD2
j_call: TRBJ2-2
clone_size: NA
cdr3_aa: CSVGGLAGTNTGELFF
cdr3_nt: TGCAGCGTCGGTGGACTAGCGGGGACGAACACCGGGGAGCTGTTTTTT

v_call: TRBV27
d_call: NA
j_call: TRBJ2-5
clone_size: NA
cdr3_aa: CASSFLEGETQYF
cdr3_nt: TGTGCCAGCAGTTTTCTGGAAGGAGAGACCCAGTACTTC

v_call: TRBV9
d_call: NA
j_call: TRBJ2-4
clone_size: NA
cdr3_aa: CASSVGTHKNIQYF
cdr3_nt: TGTGCCAGCAGCGTAGGGACTCATAAAAACATTCAGTACTTC

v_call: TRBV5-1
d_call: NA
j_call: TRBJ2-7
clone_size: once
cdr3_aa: CASSDPGTLENEQYF
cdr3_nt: TGCGCCAGCAGCGACCCCGGGACTTTGGAAAACGAGCAGTACTTC

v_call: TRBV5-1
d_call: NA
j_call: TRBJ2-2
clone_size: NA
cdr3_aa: CASSQTGNRLEWDTGELFF
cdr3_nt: TGCGCCAGCAGCCAAACAGGGAATCGGCTTGAATGGGACACCGGGGAGCTGTTTTTT

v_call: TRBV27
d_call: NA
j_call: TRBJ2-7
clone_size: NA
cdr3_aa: CASSLSSAYEQYF
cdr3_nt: TGTGCCAGCAGTTTATCGTCAGCCTACGAGCAGTACTTC

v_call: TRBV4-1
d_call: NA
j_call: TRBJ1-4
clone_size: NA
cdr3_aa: CASSPAGDPRTNEKLFF
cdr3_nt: TGCGCCAGCAGCCCCGCAGGGGACCCTCGGACTAATGAAAAACTGTTTTTT

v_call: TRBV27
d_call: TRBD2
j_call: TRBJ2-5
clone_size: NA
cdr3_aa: CASSLGTSGRGETQYF
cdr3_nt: TGTGCCAGCAGTTTGGGGACTAGCGGGAGAGGGGAGACCCAGTACTTC

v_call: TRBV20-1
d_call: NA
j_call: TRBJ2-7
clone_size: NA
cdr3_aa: CSARLLYEQYF
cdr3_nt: TGCAGTGCCCGCCTCCTCTACGAGCAGTACTTC

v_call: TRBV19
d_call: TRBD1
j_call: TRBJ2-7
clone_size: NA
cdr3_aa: CASSIGTGNDYEQYF
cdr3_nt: TGTGCCAGTAGTATTGGGACAGGGAATGACTACGAGCAGTACTTC

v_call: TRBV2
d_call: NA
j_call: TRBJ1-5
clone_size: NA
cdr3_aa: CASSPTPGVTAPQHF
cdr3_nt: TGTGCCAGCAGTCCGACCCCTGGGGTAACAGCGCCCCAGCATTTT

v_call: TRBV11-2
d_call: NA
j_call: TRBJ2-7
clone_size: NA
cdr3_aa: CASSLGARGTYEQYF
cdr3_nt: TGTGCCAGCAGCTTAGGCGCGAGGGGGACCTACGAGCAGTACTTC

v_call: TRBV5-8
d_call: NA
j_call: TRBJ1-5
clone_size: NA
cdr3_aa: CASSLVSADQPQHF
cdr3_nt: TGTGCCAGCAGCTTGGTGTCGGCCGATCAGCCCCAGCATTTT

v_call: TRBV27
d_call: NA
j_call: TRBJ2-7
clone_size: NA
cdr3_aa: CASTAGGYEQYF
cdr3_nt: TGTGCCAGCACCGCCGGGGGCTACGAGCAGTACTTC

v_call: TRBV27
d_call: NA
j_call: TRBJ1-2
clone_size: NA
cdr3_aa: CASSPRAVGYGYTF
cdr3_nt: TGTGCCAGCAGTCCCCGAGCAGTTGGCTATGGCTACACCTTC

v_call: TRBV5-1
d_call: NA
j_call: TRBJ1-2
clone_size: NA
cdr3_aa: CASSLNGGRGYTF
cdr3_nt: TGCGCCAGCAGCTTAAACGGCGGCCGGGGCTACACCTTC

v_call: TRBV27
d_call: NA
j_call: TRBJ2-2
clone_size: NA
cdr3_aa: CASSLALTGTGELFF
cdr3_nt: TGTGCCAGCAGTTTAGCCCTGACGGGCACCGGGGAGCTGTTTTTT

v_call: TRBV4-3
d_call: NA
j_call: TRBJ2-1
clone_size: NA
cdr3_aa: CASSPKIYGTSSYNEQFF
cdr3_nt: TGCGCCAGCAGCCCCAAGATATACGGGACAAGCTCCTACAATGAGCAGTTCTTC

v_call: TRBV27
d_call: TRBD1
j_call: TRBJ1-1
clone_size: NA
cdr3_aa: CASSSRQGVNTEAFF
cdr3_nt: TGTGCCAGCAGTTCCCGACAGGGGGTGAACACTGAAGCTTTCTTT

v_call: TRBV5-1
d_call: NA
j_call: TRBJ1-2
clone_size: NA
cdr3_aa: CASSLKLSEHYTF
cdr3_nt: TGCGCCAGCAGCCTTAAGCTTTCCGAACACTACACCTTC

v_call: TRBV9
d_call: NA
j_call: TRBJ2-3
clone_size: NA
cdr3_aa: CASSPQLSATDTQYF
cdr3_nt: TGTGCCAGCAGCCCTCAGTTAAGTGCAACAGATACGCAGTATTTT

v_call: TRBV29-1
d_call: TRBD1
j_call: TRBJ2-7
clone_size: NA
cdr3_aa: CSGTGTGGEQYF
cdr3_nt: TGCAGCGGAACCGGGACAGGGGGAGAGCAGTACTTC

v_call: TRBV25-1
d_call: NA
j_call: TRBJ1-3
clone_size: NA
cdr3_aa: CASSEFSDEGSGNTIYF
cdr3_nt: TGTGCCAGCAGTGAATTTTCCGATGAAGGATCTGGAAACACCATATATTTT

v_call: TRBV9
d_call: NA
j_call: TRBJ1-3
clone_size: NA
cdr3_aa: CASSPLLLRLRSGNTIYF
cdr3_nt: TGTGCCAGCAGCCCTCTCCTACTCAGGTTACGCTCTGGAAACACCATATATTTT

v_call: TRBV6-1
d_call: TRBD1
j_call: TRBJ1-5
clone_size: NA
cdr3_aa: CASRGTVYSNQPQHF
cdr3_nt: TGTGCCAGCAGAGGGACAGTATATAGCAATCAGCCCCAGCATTTT

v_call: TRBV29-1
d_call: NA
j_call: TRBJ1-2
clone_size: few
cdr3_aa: CSVGDSYGYTF
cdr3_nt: TGCAGCGTTGGAGACAGCTATGGCTACACCTTC